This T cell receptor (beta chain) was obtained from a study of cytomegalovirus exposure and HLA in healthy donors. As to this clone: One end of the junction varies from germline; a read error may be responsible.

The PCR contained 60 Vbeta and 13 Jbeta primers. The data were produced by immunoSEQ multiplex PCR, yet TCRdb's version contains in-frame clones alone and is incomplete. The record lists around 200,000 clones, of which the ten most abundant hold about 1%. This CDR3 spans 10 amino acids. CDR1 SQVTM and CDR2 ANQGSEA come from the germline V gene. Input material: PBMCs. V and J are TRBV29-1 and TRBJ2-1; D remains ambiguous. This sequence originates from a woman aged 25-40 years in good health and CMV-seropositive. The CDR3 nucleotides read TGCAGCGTTGAAGTCCGCTCGGTCATCTTC. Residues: CSVEVRSVIF.